This T cell receptor beta chain was sequenced in a study of beta chain features in type 1 diabetes. V lost 5 bases and J lost 1, with 8 bases in between. Germline CDR1 reads GTSNPN; CDR2 reads SVGIG (reference sequence). The CDR3 runs 12 residues. Points from the study as a whole: A pattern of fewer insertions and more deletions at VDJ junctions was seen in type 1 diabetes patients.

This clone has just a few counts. What it recognizes is unknown. Blood was collected once per donor into heparin, averaging approximately 110 mL. The whole isolated RNA underwent reverse transcription, so sequencing captured expressed TCRB transcripts. The method was immunoSEQ multiplex PCR; TCRdb's version includes in-frame clones alone and lacks a portion of them. The sample lists some 230,000 clones, over 8.5% occurring once. The J gene is TRBJ2-5, the V gene TRBV30, with unresolved D. This receptor was identified in a young woman in good health. The sequencing sample was made of naive CD4+ T cells from blood. CDR3 sequence: CAWSRIQETQYF. The CDR3 DNA sequence: TGTGCCTGGTCCAGGATCCAAGAGACCCAGTACTTC.